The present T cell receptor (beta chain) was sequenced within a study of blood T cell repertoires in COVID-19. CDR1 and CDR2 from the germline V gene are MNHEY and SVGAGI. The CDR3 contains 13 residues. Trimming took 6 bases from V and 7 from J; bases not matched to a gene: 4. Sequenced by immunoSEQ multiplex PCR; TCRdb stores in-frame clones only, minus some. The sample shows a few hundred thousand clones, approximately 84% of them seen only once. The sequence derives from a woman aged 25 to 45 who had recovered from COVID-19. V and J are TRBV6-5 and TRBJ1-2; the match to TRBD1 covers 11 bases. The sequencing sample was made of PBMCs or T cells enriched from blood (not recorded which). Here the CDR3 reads CASRWTGGGGYTF. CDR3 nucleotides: TGTGCCAGCAGGTGGACAGGGGGCGGTGGCTACACCTTC.